Here is one TCR beta chain with its context. Germline CDR1 is MNHEY and CDR2 is SMNVEV (reference sequence). Trimming pared 2 bases from V and 3 bases from J, leaving 13 bases between. The CDR3 is 15 amino acids. The sample belongs to a study of shared clonotypes between healthy human individuals. Data came from immunoSEQ multiplex PCR; TCRdb stores just in-frame clones and leaves some out. The data contain around 560,000 clones, 85% to 95% of them singletons. Positive CCR7 selection of CD45RO-negative cells yielded the naive CD8 cells, and terminally differentiated effector memory CD45RA+ cells were excluded.

The sequencing sample was made of naive CD8+ T cells sorted from blood. The V gene is TRBV27, the J gene TRBJ1-1; D unresolved. The receptor was isolated from a woman under 40 in good health. CDR3 nucleotide sequence: TGTGCCAGCAGTTTAATCGCGAGCTCATACACTGAAGCTTTCTTT. Its protein is CASSLIASSYTEAFF.